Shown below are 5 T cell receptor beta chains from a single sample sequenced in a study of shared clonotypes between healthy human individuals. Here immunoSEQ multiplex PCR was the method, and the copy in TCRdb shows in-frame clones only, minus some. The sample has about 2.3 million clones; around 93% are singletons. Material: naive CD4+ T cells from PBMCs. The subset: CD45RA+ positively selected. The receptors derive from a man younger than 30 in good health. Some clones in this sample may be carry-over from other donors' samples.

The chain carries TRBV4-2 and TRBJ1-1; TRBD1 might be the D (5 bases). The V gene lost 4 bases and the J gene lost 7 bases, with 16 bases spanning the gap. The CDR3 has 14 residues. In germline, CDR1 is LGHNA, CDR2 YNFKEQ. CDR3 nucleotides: TGTGCCAGCAGCCTCGTCGGGACGGTTAATGAAGCTTTCTTT. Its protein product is CASSLVGTVNEAFF.

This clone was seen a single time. CDR3 region: CASSLFGGELFF. The CDR3 nucleotides read TGCGCCAGCAGCCTCTTTGGCGGGGAGCTGTTTTTT. The chain has TRBV5-1 and TRBJ2-2; D ambiguous. The CDR3 runs 12 residues. The ends were cut back, 4 bases at V and 7 bases at J, with 8 bases in the middle. The germline V gene encodes CDR1 SGHRS and CDR2 YFSETQ.

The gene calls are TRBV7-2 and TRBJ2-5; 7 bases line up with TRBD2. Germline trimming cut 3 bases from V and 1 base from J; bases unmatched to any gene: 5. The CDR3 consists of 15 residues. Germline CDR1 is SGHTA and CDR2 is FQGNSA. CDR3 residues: CASSLSLALQETQYF. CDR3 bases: TGTGCCAGCAGCTTGTCACTAGCGCTCCAAGAGACCCAGTACTTC.

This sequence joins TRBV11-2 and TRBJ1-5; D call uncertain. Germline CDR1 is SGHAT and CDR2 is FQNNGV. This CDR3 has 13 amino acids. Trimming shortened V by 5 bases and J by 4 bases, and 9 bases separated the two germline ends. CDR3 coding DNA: TGTGCCAGCAGCCCCCATATAAATCAGCCCCAGCATTTT. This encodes CASSPHINQPQHF.

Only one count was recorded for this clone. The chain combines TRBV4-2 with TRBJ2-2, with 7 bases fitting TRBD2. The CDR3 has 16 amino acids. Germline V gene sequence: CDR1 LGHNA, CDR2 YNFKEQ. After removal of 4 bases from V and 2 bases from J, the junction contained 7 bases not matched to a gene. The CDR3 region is CASSPTAGSNTGELFF. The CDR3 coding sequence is TGTGCCAGCAGCCCCACAGCGGGAAGTAACACCGGGGAGCTGTTTTTT.